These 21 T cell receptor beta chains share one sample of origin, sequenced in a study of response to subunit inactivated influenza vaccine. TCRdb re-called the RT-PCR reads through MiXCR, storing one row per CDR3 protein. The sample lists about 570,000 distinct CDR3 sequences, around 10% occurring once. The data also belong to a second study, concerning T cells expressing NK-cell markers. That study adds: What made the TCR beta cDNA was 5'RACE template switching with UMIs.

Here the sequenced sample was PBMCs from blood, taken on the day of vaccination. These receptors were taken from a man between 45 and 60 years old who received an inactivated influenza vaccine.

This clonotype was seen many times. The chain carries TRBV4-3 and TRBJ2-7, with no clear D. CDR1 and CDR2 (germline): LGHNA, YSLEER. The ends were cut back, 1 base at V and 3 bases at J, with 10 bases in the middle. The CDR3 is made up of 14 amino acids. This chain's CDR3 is CASSQAEGDYEQYF. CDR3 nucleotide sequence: TGCGCCAGCAGCCAAGCTGAAGGTGACTACGAGCAGTACTTC.

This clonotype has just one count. Here the CDR3 reads CASSDFGTSFNEQFF. CDR3 sequence (DNA): TGTGCCAGCAGCGACTTCGGGACTTCTTTCAATGAGCAGTTCTTC. This chain joins TRBV9 and TRBJ2-1; D possibly corresponds to TRBD2 (6 bases). The CDR3 covers 15 residues. Germline loops: CDR1 SGDLS, CDR2 YYNGEE. The V gene lost 3 bases and the J gene lost 6 bases, with 16 bases spanning the gap. Looking up the rest from reference TRBV9 and TRBJ2-1 gives the full variable domain: DSGVTQTPKHLITATGQRVTLRCSPRSGDLSVYWYQQSLDQGLQFLIQYYNGEERAKGNILERFSAQQFPDLHSELNLSSLELGDSALYFCASSDFGTSFNEQFFGPGTRLTVL.

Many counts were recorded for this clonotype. DNA for the CDR3: TGTGCCAGCAGCCGCGGTCGGTATGAGCAGTACTTC. Translated, it gives CASSRGRYEQYF. The rearrangement uses TRBV3-1 and TRBJ2-7, with D unresolved. Between the trimmed V and J ends, which lost 4 bases and 7 bases, there was a span of 11 bases. Germline V gene data show CDR1 as LGHDT and CDR2 as YNNKEL (reference sequence). The CDR3 runs to 12 residues.

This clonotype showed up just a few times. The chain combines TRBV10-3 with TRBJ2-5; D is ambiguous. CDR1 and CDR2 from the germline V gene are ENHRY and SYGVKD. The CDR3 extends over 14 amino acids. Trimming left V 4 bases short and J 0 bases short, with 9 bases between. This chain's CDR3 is CAISGWTDQETQYF. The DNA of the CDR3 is TGTGCCATCAGTGGGTGGACGGACCAAGAGACCCAGTACTTC.

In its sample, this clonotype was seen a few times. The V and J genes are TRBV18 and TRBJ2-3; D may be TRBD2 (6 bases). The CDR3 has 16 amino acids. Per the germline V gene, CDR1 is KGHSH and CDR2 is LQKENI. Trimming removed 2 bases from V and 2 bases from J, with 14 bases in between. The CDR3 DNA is TGTGCCAGCTCACCAACGGGACTTTTTAACACAGATACGCAGTATTTT. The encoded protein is CASSPTGLFNTDTQYF.

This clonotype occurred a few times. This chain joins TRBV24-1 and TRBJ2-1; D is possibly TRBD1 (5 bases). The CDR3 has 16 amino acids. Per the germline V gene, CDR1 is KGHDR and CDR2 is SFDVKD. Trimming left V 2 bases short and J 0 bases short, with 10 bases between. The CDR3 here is CATSDSTASSYNEQFF. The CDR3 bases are TGTGCCACCAGTGATTCGACAGCCAGCTCCTACAATGAGCAGTTCTTC.

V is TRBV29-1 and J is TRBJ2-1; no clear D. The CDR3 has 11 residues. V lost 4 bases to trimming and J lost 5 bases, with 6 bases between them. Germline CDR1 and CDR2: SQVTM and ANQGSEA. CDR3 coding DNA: TGCAGCGTTGGTGGAGACAATGAGCAGTTCTTC. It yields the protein CSVGGDNEQFF.

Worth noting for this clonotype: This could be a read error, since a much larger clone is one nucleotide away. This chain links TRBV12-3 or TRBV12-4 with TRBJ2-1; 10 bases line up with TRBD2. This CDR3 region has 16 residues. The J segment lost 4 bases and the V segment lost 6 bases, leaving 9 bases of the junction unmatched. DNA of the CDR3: TGTGCCAGCAGGCCCGGACTAGCGGTGAAATACAATGAGCAGTTCTTC. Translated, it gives CASRPGLAVKYNEQFF.

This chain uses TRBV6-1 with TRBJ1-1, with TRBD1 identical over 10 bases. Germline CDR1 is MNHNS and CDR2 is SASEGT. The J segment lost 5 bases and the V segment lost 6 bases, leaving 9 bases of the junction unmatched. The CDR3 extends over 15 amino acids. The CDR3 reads CASRERDRGYTEAFF. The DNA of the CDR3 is TGTGCCAGCAGGGAGAGGGACAGGGGTTATACTGAAGCTTTCTTT.

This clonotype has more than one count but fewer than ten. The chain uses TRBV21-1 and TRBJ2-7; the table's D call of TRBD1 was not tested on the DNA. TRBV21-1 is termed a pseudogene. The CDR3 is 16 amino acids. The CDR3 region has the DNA TGTGCCAGCAGCAAAGCCCGGACAGGGGTGACCTACGAGCAGTACTTC. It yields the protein CASSKARTGVTYEQYF.

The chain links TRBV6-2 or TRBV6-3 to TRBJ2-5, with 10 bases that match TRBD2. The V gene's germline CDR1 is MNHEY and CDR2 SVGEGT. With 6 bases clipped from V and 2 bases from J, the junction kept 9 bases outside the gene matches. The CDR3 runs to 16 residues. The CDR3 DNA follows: TGTGCCAGCAGAGCCCTGGGACTAGCGCTACAAGAGACCCAGTACTTC. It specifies CASRALGLALQETQYF.

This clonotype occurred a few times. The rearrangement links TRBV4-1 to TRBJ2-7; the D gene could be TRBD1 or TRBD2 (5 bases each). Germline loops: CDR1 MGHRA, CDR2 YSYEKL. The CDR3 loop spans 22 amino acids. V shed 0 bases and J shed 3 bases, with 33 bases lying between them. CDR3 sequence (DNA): TGCGCCAGCAGCCAAGATCCAACCACCCAAGGAATCCAATCTGGGACGGTCTACGAGCAGTACTTC. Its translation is CASSQDPTTQGIQSGTVYEQYF.

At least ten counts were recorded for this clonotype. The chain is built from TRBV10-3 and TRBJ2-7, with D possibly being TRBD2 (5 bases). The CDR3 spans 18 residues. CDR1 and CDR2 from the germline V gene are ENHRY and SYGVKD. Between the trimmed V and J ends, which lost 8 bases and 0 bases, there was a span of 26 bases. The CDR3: CAILFSKGGSLHSYEQYF. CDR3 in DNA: TGTGCCATCTTGTTTTCCAAGGGCGGGTCTTTACACTCCTACGAGCAGTACTTC.

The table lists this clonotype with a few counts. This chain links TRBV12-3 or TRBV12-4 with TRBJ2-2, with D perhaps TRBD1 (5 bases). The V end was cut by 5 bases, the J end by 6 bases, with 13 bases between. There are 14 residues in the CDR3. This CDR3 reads CASSQGSLAGELFF. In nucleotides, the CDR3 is TGTGCCAGCAGTCAGGGCAGTCTAGCCGGGGAGCTGTTTTTT.

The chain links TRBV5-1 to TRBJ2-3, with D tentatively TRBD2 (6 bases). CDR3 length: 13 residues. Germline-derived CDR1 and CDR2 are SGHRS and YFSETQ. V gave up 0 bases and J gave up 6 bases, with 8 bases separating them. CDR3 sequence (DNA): TGCGCCAGCAGCTTGGCTAGCGTCGATACGCAGTATTTT. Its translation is CASSLASVDTQYF.

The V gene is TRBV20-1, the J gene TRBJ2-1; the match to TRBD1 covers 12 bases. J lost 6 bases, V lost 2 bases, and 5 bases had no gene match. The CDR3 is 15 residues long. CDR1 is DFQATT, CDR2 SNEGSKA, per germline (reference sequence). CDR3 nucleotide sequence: TGCAGTGCTAGATCCTGGGACAGGGGGCTCAATGAGCAGTTCTTC. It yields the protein CSARSWDRGLNEQFF.

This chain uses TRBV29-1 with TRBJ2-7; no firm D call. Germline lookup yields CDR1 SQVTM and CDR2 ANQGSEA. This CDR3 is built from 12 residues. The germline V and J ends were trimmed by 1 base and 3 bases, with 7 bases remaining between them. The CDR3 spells CSVEAHDYEQYF. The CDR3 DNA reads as TGCAGCGTTGAAGCCCACGACTACGAGCAGTACTTC.

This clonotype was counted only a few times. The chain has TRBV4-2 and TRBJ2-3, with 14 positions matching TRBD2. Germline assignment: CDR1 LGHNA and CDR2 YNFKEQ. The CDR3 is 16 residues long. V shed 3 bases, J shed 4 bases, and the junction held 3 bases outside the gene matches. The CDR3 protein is CASSQETSGGADTQYF. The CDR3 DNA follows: TGTGCCAGCAGCCAGGAGACTAGCGGGGGGGCAGATACGCAGTATTTT.

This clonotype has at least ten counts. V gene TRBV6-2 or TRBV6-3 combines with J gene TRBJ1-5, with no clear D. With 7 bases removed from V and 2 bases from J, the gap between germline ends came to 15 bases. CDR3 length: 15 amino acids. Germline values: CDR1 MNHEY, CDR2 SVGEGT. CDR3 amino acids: CASTRGRGGNQPQHF. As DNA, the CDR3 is TGTGCCAGCACCCGAGGGCGGGGAGGCAATCAGCCCCAGCATTTT.

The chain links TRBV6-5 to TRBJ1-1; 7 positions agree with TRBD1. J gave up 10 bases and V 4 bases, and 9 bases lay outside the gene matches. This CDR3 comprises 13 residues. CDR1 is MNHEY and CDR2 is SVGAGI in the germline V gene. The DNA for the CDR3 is TGTGCCAGCAGTTCCGCGACAGGGTTGGGAGCTTTCTTT. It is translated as CASSSATGLGAFF.

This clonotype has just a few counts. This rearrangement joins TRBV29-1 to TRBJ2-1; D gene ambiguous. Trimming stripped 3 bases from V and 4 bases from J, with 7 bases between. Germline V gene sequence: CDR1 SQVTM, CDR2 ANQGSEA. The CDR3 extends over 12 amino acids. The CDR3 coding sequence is TGCAGCGTTGAGTTTGCGTACAATGAGCAGTTCTTC. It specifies CSVEFAYNEQFF.